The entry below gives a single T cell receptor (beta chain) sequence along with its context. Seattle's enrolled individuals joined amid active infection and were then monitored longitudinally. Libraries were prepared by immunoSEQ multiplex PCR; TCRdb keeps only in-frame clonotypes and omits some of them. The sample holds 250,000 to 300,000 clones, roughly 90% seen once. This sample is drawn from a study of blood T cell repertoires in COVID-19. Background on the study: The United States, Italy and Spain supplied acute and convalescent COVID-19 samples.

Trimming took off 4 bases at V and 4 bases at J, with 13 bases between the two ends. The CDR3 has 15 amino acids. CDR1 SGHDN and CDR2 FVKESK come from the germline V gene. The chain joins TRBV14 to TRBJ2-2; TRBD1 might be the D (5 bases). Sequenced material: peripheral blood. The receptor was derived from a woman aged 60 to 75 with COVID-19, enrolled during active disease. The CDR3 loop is CASSPGLGRTGELFF. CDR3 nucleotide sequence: TGTGCCAGCAGCCCCGGTCTGGGGCGCACCGGGGAGCTGTTTTTT.